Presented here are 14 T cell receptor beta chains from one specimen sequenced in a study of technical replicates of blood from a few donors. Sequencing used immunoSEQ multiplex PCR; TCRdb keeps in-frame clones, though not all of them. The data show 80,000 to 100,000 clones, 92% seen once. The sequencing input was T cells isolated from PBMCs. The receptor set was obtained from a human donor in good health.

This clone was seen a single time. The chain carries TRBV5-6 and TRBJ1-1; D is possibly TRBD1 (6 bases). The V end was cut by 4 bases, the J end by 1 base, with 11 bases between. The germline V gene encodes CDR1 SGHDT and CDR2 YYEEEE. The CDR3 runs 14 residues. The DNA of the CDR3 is TGTGCCAGCAGCCAACCACAGGGGAACACTGAAGCTTTCTTT. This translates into CASSQPQGNTEAFF.

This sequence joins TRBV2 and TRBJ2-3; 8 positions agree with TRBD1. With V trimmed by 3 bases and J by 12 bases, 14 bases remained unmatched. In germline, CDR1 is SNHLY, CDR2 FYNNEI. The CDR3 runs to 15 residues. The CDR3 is CASSETGVLVGVQYF. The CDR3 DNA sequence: TGTGCCAGCAGTGAGACAGGGGTACTGGTAGGGGTACAGTATTTT.

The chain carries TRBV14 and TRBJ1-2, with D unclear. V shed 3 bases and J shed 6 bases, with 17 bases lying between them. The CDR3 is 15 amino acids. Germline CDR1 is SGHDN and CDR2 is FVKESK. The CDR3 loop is CASSHQTSGIDGYTF. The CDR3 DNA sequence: TGTGCCAGCAGCCACCAGACAAGCGGAATCGATGGCTACACCTTC.

CDR3 sequence (DNA): TGTGCCAGCAGTGTATCGGACGCTCGGGCTAGCGGTAATGAGCAGTTCTTC. It translates to CASSVSDARASGNEQFF. The rearrangement uses TRBV2 and TRBJ2-1; 7 positions agree with TRBD2. Trimming took 4 bases from V and 7 from J; bases not matched to a gene: 16. Germline CDR1 is SNHLY and CDR2 is FYNNEI. This CDR3 comprises 17 residues. Supplemented by reference TRBV2 and TRBJ2-1, the full variable domain reads EPEVTQTPSHQVTQMGQEVILRCVPISNHLYFYWYRQILGQKVEFLVSFYNNEISEKSEIFDDQFSVERPDGSNFTLKIRSTKLEDSAMYFCASSVSDARASGNEQFFGPGTRLTVL.

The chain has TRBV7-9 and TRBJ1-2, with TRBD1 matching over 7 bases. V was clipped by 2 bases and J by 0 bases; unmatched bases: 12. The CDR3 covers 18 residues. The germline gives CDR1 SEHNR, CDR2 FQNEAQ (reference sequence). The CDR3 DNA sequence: TGTGCCAGCAGCTTACTGACGGGGACAGCTTCTGCTAACTATGGCTACACCTTC. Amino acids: CASSLLTGTASANYGYTF.

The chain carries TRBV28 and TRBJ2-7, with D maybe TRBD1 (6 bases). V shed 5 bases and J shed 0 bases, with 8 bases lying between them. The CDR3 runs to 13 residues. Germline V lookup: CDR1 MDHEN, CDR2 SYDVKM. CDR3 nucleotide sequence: TGTGCCAGCAGTGAAGGGGGCTCCTACGAGCAGTACTTC. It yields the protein CASSEGGSYEQYF.

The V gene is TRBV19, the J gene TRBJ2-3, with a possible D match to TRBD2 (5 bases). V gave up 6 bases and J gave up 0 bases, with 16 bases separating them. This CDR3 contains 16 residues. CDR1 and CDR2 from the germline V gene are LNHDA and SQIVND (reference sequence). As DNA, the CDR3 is TGTGCCAGTAGCCTAAGAGCGGCCACTAGCACAGATACGCAGTATTTT. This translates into CASSLRAATSTDTQYF.

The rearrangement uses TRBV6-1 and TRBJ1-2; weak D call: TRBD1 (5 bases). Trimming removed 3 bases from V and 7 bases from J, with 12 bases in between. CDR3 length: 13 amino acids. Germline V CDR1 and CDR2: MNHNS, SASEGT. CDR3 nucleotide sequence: TGTGCCAGCAGTGATCAGGGTTCTCTTGGCTACACCTTC. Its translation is CASSDQGSLGYTF.

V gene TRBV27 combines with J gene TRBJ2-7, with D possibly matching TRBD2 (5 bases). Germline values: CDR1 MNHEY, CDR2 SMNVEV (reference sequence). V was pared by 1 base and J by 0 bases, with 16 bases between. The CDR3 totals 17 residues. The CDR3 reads CASSLFSPGSRSYEQYF. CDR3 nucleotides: TGTGCCAGCAGTTTATTTAGTCCGGGGTCACGCTCCTACGAGCAGTACTTC.

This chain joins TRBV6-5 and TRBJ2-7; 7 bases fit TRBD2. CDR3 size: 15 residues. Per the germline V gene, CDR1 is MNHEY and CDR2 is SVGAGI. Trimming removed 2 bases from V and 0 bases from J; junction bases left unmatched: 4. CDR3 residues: CASSYRGGSSYEQYF. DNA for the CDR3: TGTGCCAGCAGTTACAGGGGCGGGAGCTCCTACGAGCAGTACTTC.

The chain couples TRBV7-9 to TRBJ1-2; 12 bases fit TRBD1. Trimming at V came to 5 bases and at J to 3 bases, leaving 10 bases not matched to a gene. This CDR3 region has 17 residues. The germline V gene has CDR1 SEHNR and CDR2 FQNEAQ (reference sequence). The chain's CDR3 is CASSGRDRGRNYYGYTF. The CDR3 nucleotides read TGTGCCAGCAGCGGCCGGGACAGGGGGCGTAATTACTATGGCTACACCTTC. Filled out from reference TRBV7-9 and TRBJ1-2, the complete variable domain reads DTGVSQNPRHKITKRGQNVTFRCDPISEHNRLYWYRQTLGQGPEFLTYFQNEAQLEKSRLLSDRFSAERPKGSFSTLEIQRTEQGDSAMYLCASSGRDRGRNYYGYTFGSGTRLTVV.

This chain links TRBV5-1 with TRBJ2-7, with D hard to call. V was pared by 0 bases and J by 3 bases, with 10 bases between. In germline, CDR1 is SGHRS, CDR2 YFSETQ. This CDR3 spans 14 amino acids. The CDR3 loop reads CASSLDSAFYEQYF. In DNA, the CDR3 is TGCGCCAGCAGCTTGGACAGTGCGTTCTACGAGCAGTACTTC.

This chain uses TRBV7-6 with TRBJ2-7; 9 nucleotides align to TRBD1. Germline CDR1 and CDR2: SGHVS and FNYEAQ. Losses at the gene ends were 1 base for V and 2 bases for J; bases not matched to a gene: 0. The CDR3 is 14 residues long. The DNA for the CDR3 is TGTGCCAGCAGCTTAGGGACAGGGGCCTACGAGCAGTACTTC. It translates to CASSLGTGAYEQYF.

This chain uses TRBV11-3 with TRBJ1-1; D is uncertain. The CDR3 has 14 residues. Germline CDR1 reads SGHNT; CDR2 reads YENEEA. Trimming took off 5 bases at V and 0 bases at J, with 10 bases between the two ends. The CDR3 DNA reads TGTGCCAGCAGCAGCAGGTACATGAACACTGAAGCTTTCTTT. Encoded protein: CASSSRYMNTEAFF.